This entry lists 25 T cell receptor beta chains sequenced from one sample in a study of cytomegalovirus exposure and HLA in healthy donors. Method: immunoSEQ multiplex PCR; TCRdb's copy keeps in-frame clones and lacks some. The sample has 85,000 to 90,000 clones, 95% to 98% seen once. The sequenced material came from PBMCs. These TCRs come from a man aged 18 to 29 in good health and CMV-seronegative.

The genes are TRBV6-6 and TRBJ1-3; D is undetermined. The CDR3 length is 16 residues. Germline V lookup: CDR1 MNHNY, CDR2 SVGAGI (reference sequence). The ends were cut back, 2 bases at V and 4 bases at J, with 15 bases in the middle. The CDR3 loop is CASSYLDPGDGNTIYF. The CDR3 DNA follows: TGTGCCAGCAGTTACCTCGACCCGGGAGACGGAAACACCATATATTTT.

This clone was counted once. This sequence joins TRBV5-6 and TRBJ1-5; TRBD1 matches at 7 bases. The CDR3 contains 16 residues. Germline values: CDR1 SGHDT, CDR2 YYEEEE. The trim removed 4 bases at V and 3 bases at J, leaving 10 bases unmatched. In DNA, the CDR3 is TGTGCCAGCAGCCTCAACCTCGGGACAGTCAATCAGCCCCAGCATTTT. This sequence encodes CASSLNLGTVNQPQHF.

The J gene is TRBJ2-7, the V gene TRBV10-3, with a weak D call TRBD2 (6 bases). V was trimmed by 0 bases and J by 0 bases, leaving 15 bases between them. Germline V lookup: CDR1 ENHRY, CDR2 SYGVKD. The CDR3 contains 17 residues. CDR3 loop: CAISESSGRGGSYEQYF. The DNA for the CDR3 is TGTGCCATCAGTGAGTCCTCGGGGCGGGGAGGCTCCTACGAGCAGTACTTC.

V gene TRBV9 combines with J gene TRBJ1-1; maybe TRBD1 (6 bases). The germline V gene has CDR1 SGDLS and CDR2 YYNGEE. The germline V and J ends were trimmed by 4 bases and 3 bases, with 16 bases remaining between them. The CDR3 is 15 residues long. This chain's CDR3 is CASSPGGQMYTEAFF. The CDR3 nucleotides are TGTGCCAGCAGCCCCGGGGGGCAGATGTACACTGAAGCTTTCTTT.

The rearrangement joins TRBV5-1 to TRBJ1-2; 8 positions agree with TRBD1. The V and J ends lost 3 bases and 2 bases, in that order; junction bases with no gene match: 3. The CDR3 sequence is 14 residues long. Germline loops: CDR1 SGHRS, CDR2 YFSETQ. The chain's CDR3 is CASSSTGDNYGYTF. Here the CDR3 DNA reads TGCGCCAGCAGCTCGACAGGGGACAACTATGGCTACACCTTC.

The chain uses TRBV7-2 and TRBJ1-2, with 9 bases that match TRBD1. The CDR3 runs to 14 residues. V lost 0 bases and J lost 4; bases outside the gene matches: 0. Germline CDR1 and CDR2: SGHTA and FQGNSA. CDR3: CASSLADRGYGYTF. Here the CDR3 DNA reads TGTGCCAGCAGCTTAGCGGACAGGGGCTATGGCTACACCTTC.

This clone was detected once. The chain links TRBV28 to TRBJ2-1; 12 bases map to TRBD2. The CDR3 runs to 15 residues. Germline V CDR1 and CDR2: MDHEN, SYDVKM. With 7 bases clipped from V and 4 bases from J, the junction kept 5 bases outside the gene matches. This CDR3 is CASTTLAGGYNEQFF. As DNA, the CDR3 is TGTGCCAGCACTACCCTAGCGGGAGGGTACAATGAGCAGTTCTTC. Together with reference TRBV28 and TRBJ2-1, the CDR3 gives the full variable domain: DVKVTQSSRYLVKRTGEKVFLECVQDMDHENMFWYRQDPGLGLRLIYFSYDVKMKEKGDIPEGYSVSREKKERFSLILESASTNQTSMYLCASTTLAGGYNEQFFGPGTRLTVL.

The genes are TRBV27 and TRBJ2-3, with D possibly being TRBD2 (6 bases). There are 14 residues in the CDR3. Germline V gene sequence: CDR1 MNHEY, CDR2 SMNVEV (reference sequence). Deletions cut 3 bases from V and 3 bases from J, with 10 bases between. The CDR3 DNA follows: TGTGCCAGCAGTTTTGCAGGGAGGACAGATACGCAGTATTTT. This gives the protein CASSFAGRTDTQYF.

The chain links TRBV5-4 to TRBJ2-1; weak D call: TRBD1 (7 bases). V dropped 2 bases and J dropped 6 bases, with 18 bases sitting between them. CDR3 length: 16 residues. Germline CDR1 SGHNT, CDR2 YYREEE (reference sequence). Here the CDR3 DNA reads TGTGCCAGCAGCTTAGGCGGGACAGTAACTAGCAATGAGCAGTTCTTC. Amino acid sequence: CASSLGGTVTSNEQFF.

This rearrangement joins TRBV7-3 to TRBJ2-5; D possibly corresponds to TRBD2 (5 bases). The CDR3 has 13 amino acids. CDR1 is SGHTA and CDR2 is FQGTGA in the germline V gene. Trimming shortened V by 5 bases and J by 5 bases, and 12 bases separated the two germline ends. The CDR3 bases are TGTGCCAGCAGCCTCAGTAGAGGGGAGACCCAGTACTTC. Its translation is CASSLSRGETQYF.

The CDR3 protein is CASSHGSGSFYEQYF. CDR3 nucleotide sequence: TGCGCCAGCAGCCATGGTAGCGGGAGCTTCTACGAGCAGTACTTC. The V call is TRBV4-1, the J call TRBJ2-7; 9 nucleotides align to TRBD2. With 3 bases clipped from V and 3 bases from J, the junction kept 6 bases outside the gene matches. The CDR3 has 15 residues. CDR1 and CDR2 from the germline V gene are MGHRA and YSYEKL.

This chain uses TRBV18 with TRBJ2-1; 7 bases are a match to TRBD2. The CDR3 has 12 amino acids. V gave up 5 bases and J gave up 15 bases; unmatched junction bases: 10. The V gene's germline CDR1 is KGHSH and CDR2 LQKENI. The CDR3 protein is CASSSLAGVGFF. CDR3 coding DNA: TGTGCCAGCTCATCCTTAGCGGGTGTGGGGTTCTTC.

The V call is TRBV28, the J call TRBJ2-3; TRBD1 matches 7 bases. Germline trimming cut 6 bases from V and 2 bases from J; bases unmatched to any gene: 8. This CDR3 region has 15 residues. The germline gives CDR1 MDHEN, CDR2 SYDVKM. This chain's CDR3 is CASSRGGRDTDTQYF. The CDR3 coding sequence is TGTGCCAGCAGCCGAGGGGGCAGAGACACAGATACGCAGTATTTT.

The V and J genes are TRBV7-2 and TRBJ2-3; 7 bases align to TRBD2. V was pared by 0 bases and J by 1 base, with 1 base of the junction left unmatched. The CDR3 has 15 amino acids. Germline V gene data show CDR1 as SGHTA and CDR2 as FQGNSA. CDR3 protein: CASSLAGRGTDTQYF. The CDR3 nucleotides read TGTGCCAGCAGCTTAGCGGGGAGGGGCACAGATACGCAGTATTTT.

CDR3 amino acids: CASSLAEGYEQYF. CDR3 nucleotides: TGTGCCAGCAGTTTAGCGGAGGGCTACGAGCAGTACTTC. The V call is TRBV28, the J call TRBJ2-7; D is possibly TRBD2 (6 bases). CDR1 and CDR2 from the germline V gene are MDHEN and SYDVKM. Trimming took 2 bases from V and 3 from J, leaving 8 bases between them. The CDR3 runs to 13 residues. The full variable domain, with the rest looked up from reference TRBV28 and TRBJ2-7, is DVKVTQSSRYLVKRTGEKVFLECVQDMDHENMFWYRQDPGLGLRLIYFSYDVKMKEKGDIPEGYSVSREKKERFSLILESASTNQTSMYLCASSLAEGYEQYFGPGTRLTVT.

The chain is built from TRBV29-1 and TRBJ1-4; possibly TRBD1 for D (6 bases). Trimming took 0 bases from V and 6 from J, leaving 14 bases between them. This CDR3 comprises 15 residues. Germline V lookup: CDR1 SQVTM, CDR2 ANQGSEA. In nucleotides, the CDR3 is TGCAGCGTTGAAGATTTGTCAGGGGCGGATGAAAAACTGTTTTTT. Amino acids: CSVEDLSGADEKLFF.

The chain has TRBV19 and TRBJ2-5, with a weak D call TRBD2 (7 bases). There are 14 residues in the CDR3. Trimming left V 6 bases short and J 4 bases short, with 15 bases between. Germline V gene data show CDR1 as LNHDA and CDR2 as SQIVND (reference sequence). CDR3 bases: TGTGCCAGTAGGCCCGGGGGGCGCGGAGAGACCCAGTACTTC. Its translation is CASRPGGRGETQYF.

A single count supports this clone. The CDR3 DNA reads as TGTGCCAGCAGCTTAGTGGGGGGGCCCGAAGCTTTCTTT. Translating it yields CASSLVGGPEAFF. V and J are TRBV11-2 and TRBJ1-1; possible D gene TRBD1, 6 bases. Germline loops: CDR1 SGHAT, CDR2 FQNNGV. Between the trimmed V and J ends, which lost 1 base and 8 bases, there was a span of 11 bases. The CDR3 has 13 amino acids.

The chain links TRBV9 to TRBJ2-5; TRBD1 aligns across 7 bases. The CDR3 is made up of 16 amino acids. V was clipped by 3 bases and J by 3 bases; unmatched bases: 11. CDR1 and CDR2 (germline): SGDLS, YYNGEE. The CDR3 bases are TGTGCCAGCAGCGCACTGGGGGACAGAAAAGAAGAGACCCAGTACTTC. Translated, it gives CASSALGDRKEETQYF.

The CDR3 region is CASSRTQGSTDTQYF. CDR3 coding DNA: TGTGCCAGCAGCCGTACTCAGGGGAGCACAGATACGCAGTATTTT. The rearrangement links TRBV5-6 to TRBJ2-3; possible D gene TRBD1, 6 bases. Germline values: CDR1 SGHDT, CDR2 YYEEEE. The ends were cut back, 4 bases at V and 0 bases at J, with 12 bases in the middle. This CDR3 contains 15 residues.

V is TRBV6-1 and J is TRBJ2-1, with D uncertain. V lost 5 bases and J 5 bases, leaving 13 bases between the germline ends. Germline CDR1 reads MNHNS; CDR2 reads SASEGT. CDR3 length: 14 residues. DNA for the CDR3: TGTGCCAGCAGTAAATTCAATGGCAACAATGAGCAGTTCTTC. Protein: CASSKFNGNNEQFF.

This chain links TRBV2 with TRBJ2-2; 8 positions agree with TRBD1. Germline V gene lookup returns CDR1 SNHLY and CDR2 FYNNEI. The CDR3 spans 16 residues. J gave up 4 bases and V 5 bases, and 9 bases lay outside the gene matches. The CDR3 sequence: CASSSTGGSGTGELFF. The CDR3 region has the DNA TGTGCCAGCAGTTCTACAGGGGGGAGCGGCACCGGGGAGCTGTTTTTT.

This chain joins TRBV4-1 and TRBJ2-2, with 9 bases that match TRBD1. This CDR3 is built from 16 residues. Germline loops: CDR1 MGHRA, CDR2 YSYEKL. The junction had 8 bases not matched to a gene; V was cut back by 6 bases and J by 3 bases. The CDR3 protein is CASSIRTGVDTGELFF. In DNA form, the CDR3 reads TGCGCCAGCAGTATCAGGACAGGGGTTGACACCGGGGAGCTGTTTTTT.

The CDR3 is CASSFLGLADTDTQYF. In DNA form, the CDR3 reads TGTGCCAGCAGTTTCCTGGGGCTAGCGGACACAGATACGCAGTATTTT. The rearrangement uses TRBV27 and TRBJ2-3; 7 nucleotides agree with TRBD2. Germline V gene sequence: CDR1 MNHEY, CDR2 SMNVEV (reference sequence). There are 16 residues in the CDR3. The V segment lost 3 bases and the J segment 2 bases; nucleotides outside the gene matches: 8.

The rearrangement joins TRBV27 to TRBJ2-7; 8 bases are shared with TRBD1. This CDR3 has 13 residues. Germline values: CDR1 MNHEY, CDR2 SMNVEV (reference sequence). The junction had 3 bases not matched to a gene; V was cut back by 2 bases and J by 6 bases. CDR3 coding DNA: TGTGCCAGCAGTTTAGGCGGGACAGGCGAGCAGTACGTC. Its translation is CASSLGGTGEQYV.